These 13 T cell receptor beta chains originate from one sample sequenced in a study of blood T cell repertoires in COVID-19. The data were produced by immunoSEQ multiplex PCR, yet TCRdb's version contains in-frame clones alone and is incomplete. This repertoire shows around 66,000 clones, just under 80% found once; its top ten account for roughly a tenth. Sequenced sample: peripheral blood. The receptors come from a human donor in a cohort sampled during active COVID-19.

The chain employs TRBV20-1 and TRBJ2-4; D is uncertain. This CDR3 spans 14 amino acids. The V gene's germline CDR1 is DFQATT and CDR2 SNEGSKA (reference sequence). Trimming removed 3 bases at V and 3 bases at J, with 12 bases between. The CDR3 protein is CSASGSNGKNIQYF. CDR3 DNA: TGCAGTGCTAGTGGTAGCAATGGCAAAAACATTCAGTACTTC.

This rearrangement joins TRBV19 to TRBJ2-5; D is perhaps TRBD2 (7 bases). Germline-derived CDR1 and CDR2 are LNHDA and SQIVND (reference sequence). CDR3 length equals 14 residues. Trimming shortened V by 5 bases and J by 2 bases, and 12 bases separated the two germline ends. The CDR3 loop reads CASSWGGAQETQYF. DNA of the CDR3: TGTGCCAGTAGTTGGGGGGGCGCTCAAGAGACCCAGTACTTC. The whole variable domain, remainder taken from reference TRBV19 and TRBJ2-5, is DGGITQSPKYLFRKEGQNVTLSCEQNLNHDAMYWYRQDPGQGLRLIYYSQIVNDFQKGDIAEGYSVSREKKESFPLTVTSAQKNPTAFYLCASSWGGAQETQYFGPGTRLLVL.

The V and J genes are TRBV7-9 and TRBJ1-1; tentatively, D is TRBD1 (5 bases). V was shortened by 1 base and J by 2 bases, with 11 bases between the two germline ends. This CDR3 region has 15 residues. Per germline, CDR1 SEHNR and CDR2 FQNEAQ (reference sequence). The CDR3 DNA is TGTGCCAGCAGCTTAGGTGGGACTTTTAACACTGAAGCTTTCTTT. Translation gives CASSLGGTFNTEAFF.

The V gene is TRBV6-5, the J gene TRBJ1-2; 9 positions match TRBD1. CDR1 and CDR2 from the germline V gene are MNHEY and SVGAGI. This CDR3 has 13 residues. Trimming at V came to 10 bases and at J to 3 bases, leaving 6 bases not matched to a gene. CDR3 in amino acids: CATGTGRYYGYTF. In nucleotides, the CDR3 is TGTGCCACGGGGACAGGGAGGTACTATGGCTACACCTTC.

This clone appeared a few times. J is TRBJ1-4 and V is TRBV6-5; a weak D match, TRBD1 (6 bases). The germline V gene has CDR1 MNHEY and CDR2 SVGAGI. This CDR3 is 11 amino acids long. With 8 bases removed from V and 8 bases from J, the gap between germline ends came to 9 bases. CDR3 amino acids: CASSTGEKLFF. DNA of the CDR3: TGTGCCAGCTCAACAGGGGAAAAACTGTTTTTT.

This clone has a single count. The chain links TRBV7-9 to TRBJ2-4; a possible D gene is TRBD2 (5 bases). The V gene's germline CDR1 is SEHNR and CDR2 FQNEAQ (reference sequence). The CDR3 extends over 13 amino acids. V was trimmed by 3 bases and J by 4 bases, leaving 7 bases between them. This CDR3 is CASSLGAKNIQYF. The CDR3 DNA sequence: TGTGCCAGCAGCTTGGGAGCGAAAAACATTCAGTACTTC.

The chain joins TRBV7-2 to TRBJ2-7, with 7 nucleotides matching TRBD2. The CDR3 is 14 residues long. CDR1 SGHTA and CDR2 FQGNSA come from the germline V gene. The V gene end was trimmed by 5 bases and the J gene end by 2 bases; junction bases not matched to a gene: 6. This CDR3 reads CASSPGGRAYEQYF. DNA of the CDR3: TGTGCCAGCAGCCCCGGGGGGAGGGCCTACGAGCAGTACTTC.

CDR3 sequence reads: CASSRDRSSPLHF. CDR3 DNA sequence: TGTGCCAGCAGTAGGGACAGGAGTTCACCCCTCCACTTT. The rearrangement uses TRBV12-3 or TRBV12-4 and TRBJ1-6, with 8 bases matching TRBD1. The CDR3 sequence is 13 residues long. The V gene end was trimmed by 5 bases and the J gene end by 9 bases; junction bases not matched to a gene: 3.

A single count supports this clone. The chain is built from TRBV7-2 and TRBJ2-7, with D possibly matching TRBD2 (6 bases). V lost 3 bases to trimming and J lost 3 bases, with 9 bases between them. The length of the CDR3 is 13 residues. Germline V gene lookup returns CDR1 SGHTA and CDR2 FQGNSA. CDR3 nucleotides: TGTGCCAGCAGCTTTAGACTAGGCTACGAGCAGTACTTC. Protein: CASSFRLGYEQYF.

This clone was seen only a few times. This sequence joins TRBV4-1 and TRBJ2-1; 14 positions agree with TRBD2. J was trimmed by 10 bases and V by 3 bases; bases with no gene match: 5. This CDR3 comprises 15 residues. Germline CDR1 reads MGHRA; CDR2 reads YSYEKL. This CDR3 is CASSHPGLAGVEQFF. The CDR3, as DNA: TGCGCCAGCAGCCACCCGGGACTAGCGGGAGTGGAGCAGTTCTTC.

The CDR3 sequence is CASSAKGPMTGELFF. CDR3 DNA sequence: TGTGCCAGCAGCGCAAAGGGGCCGATGACCGGGGAGCTGTTTTTT. This sequence joins TRBV7-3 and TRBJ2-2; perhaps TRBD1 as D (5 bases). Germline V lookup: CDR1 SGHTA, CDR2 FQGTGA. This CDR3 has 15 residues. V dropped 5 bases and J dropped 5 bases, with 15 bases sitting between them.

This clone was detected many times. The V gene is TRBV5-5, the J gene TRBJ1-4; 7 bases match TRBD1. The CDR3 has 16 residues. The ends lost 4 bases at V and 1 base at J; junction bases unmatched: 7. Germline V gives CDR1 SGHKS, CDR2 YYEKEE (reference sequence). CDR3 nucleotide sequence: TGTGCCAGCAGCCCCTCCCGACAGGGAACTAATGAAAAACTGTTTTTT. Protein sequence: CASSPSRQGTNEKLFF.

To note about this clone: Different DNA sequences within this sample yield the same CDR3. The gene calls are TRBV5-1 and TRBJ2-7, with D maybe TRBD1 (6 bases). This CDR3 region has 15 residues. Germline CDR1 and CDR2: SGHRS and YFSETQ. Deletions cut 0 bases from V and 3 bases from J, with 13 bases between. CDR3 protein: CASSLGGQGSYEQYF. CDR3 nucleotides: TGCGCCAGCAGCTTGGGGGGGCAGGGGAGCTACGAGCAGTACTTC. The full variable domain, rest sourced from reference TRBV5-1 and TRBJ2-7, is KAGVTQTPRYLIKTRGQQVTLSCSPISGHRSVSWYQQTPGQGLQFLFEYFSETQRNKGNFPGRFSGRQFSNSRSEMNVSTLELGDSALYLCASSLGGQGSYEQYFGPGTRLTVT.